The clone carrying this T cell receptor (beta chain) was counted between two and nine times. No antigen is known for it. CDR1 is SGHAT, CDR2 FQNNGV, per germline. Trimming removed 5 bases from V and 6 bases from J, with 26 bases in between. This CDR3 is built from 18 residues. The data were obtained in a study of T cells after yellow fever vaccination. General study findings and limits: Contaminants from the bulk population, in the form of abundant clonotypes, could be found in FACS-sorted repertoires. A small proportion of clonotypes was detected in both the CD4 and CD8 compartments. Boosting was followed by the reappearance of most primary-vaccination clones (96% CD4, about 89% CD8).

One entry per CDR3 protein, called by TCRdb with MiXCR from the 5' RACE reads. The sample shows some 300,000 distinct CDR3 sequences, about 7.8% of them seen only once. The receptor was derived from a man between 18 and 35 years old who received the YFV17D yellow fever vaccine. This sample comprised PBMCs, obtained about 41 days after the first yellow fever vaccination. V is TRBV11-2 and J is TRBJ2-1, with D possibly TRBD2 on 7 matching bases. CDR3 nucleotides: TGTGCCAGCAGCCCGTTAAGGGGGGGGTGGGTTCCCGGCAATGAGCAGTTCTTC. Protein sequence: CASSPLRGGWVPGNEQFF.